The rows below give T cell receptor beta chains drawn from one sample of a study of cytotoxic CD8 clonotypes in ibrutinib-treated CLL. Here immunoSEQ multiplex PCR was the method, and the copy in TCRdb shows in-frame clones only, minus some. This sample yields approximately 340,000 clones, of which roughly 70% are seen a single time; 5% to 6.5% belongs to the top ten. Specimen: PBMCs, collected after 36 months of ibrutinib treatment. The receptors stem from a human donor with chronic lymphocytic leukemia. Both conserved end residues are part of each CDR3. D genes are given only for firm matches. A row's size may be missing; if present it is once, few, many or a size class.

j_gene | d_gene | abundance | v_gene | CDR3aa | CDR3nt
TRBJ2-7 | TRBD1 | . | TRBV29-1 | CSVESGQAYKQYF | TGCAGCGTTGAGAGCGGACAGGCGTACAAGCAGTACTTC
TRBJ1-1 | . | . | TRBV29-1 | CSVGRVSEAFF | TGCAGCGTAGGCAGGGTCTCTGAAGCTTTCTTT
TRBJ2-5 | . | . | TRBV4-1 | CASSQGLRGAQETQYF | TGCGCCAGCAGCCAAGGGCTCCGGGGGGCGCAAGAGACCCAGTACTTC
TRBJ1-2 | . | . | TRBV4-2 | CASSHRDAANYGYTF | TGTGCCAGCAGCCATCGGGACGCCGCTAACTATGGCTACACCTTC
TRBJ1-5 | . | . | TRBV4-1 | CASSRRTRNQPQHF | TGCGCCAGCAGCCGTCGGACTAGGAATCAGCCCCAGCATTTT
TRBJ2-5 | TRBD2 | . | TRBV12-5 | CASGPGEVGGRSQETQYF | TGTGCTAGTGGCCCGGGGGAGGTTGGCGGGAGGTCCCAAGAGACCCAGTACTTC
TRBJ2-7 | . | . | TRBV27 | CASSLSAPITSEQYF | TGTGCCAGCAGTTTATCAGCCCCAATTACGTCCGAGCAGTACTTC
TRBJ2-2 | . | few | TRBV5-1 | CASSPQGIGELFF | TGCGCCAGCAGCCCACAGGGCATCGGGGAGCTGTTTTTT
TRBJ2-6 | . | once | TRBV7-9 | CASSLGANVLTF | TGTGCCAGCAGCTTAGGGGCCAACGTCCTGACTTTC
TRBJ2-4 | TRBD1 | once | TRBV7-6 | CASSLGHRGAKNIQYF | TGTGCCAGCAGCTTAGGCCACAGGGGAGCCAAAAACATTCAGTACTTC
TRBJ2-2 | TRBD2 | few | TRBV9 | CASSPRLAGGNTGELFF | TGTGCCAGCAGCCCCCGACTAGCGGGGGGGAACACCGGGGAGCTGTTTTTT
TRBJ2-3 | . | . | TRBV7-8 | CASSHPERGSTDTQYF | TGTGCCAGCAGCCACCCGGAGAGGGGGAGCACAGATACGCAGTATTTT
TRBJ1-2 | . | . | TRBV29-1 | CSVAQGGIHYGYTF | TGCAGCGTTGCGCAGGGCGGTATACACTATGGCTACACCTTC
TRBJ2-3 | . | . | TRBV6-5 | CASSYGDLGPQYF | TGTGCCAGCAGTTACGGGGACCTTGGTCCGCAGTATTTT
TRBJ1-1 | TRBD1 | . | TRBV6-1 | CASRAGQGGYTEAFF | TGTGCCAGCAGGGCAGGACAGGGAGGGTATACTGAAGCTTTCTTT
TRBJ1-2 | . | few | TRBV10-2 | CASGQRVYTF | TGCGCCAGTGGACAGCGAGTCTACACCTTC
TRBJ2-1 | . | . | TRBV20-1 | CSAPSLTEQFF | TGCAGTGCTCCCTCCCTTACTGAGCAGTTCTTC
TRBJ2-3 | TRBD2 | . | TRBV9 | CASSVSLAGGQDTDTQYF | TGTGCCAGCAGCGTATCCCTAGCGGGAGGGCAGGACACAGATACGCAGTATTTT
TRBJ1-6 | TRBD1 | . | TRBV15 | CATSGKDRRLSPLHF | TGTGCCACCAGCGGAAAGGACAGGCGGCTTTCACCCCTCCACTTT
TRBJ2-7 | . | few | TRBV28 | CASSLTRSYEQYF | TGTGCCAGCAGTTTAACTAGATCCTACGAGCAGTACTTC
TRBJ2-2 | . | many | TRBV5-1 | CASSLDGYTGELFF | TGCGCCAGCAGCTTGGACGGATACACCGGGGAGCTGTTTTTT
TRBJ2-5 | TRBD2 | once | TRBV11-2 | CASREIAGSRETQYF | TGTGCCAGCAGGGAGATAGCGGGGAGTCGGGAGACCCAGTACTTC
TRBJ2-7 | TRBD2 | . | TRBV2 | CASSERAGGPQQYF | TGTGCCAGCAGCGAGCGAGCGGGAGGCCCCCAGCAGTACTTC
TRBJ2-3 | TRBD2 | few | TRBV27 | CASSFSGTSGWDTQYF | TGTGCCAGCAGTTTTTCCGGGACTAGCGGGTGGGATACGCAGTATTTT
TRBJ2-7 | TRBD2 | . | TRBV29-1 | CSVAGSGGLPYEQYF | TGCAGCGTGGCAGGGTCGGGGGGGCTGCCCTACGAGCAGTACTTC
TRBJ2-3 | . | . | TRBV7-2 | CASSSTGRGTDTQYF | TGTGCCAGCAGCTCTACAGGGAGGGGCACAGATACGCAGTATTTT
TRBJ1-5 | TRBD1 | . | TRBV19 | CASSFRDRVFNQPQHF | TGTGCCAGTAGTTTCAGGGACAGGGTGTTCAATCAGCCCCAGCATTTT
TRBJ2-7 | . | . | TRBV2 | CASSEMGNEQYF | TGTGCCAGCAGTGAAATGGGGAACGAGCAGTACTTC
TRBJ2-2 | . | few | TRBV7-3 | CASSLTRTATGELFF | TGTGCCAGCAGCTTAACGAGGACAGCCACCGGGGAGCTGTTTTTT
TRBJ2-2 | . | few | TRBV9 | CASSSLSGPNTGELFF | TGTGCCAGCAGCTCCCTTTCCGGGCCGAACACCGGGGAGCTGTTTTTT
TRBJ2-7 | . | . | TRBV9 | CASSVYSWGSGDEQYF | TGTGCCAGCAGCGTCTACTCCTGGGGTTCGGGCGACGAGCAGTACTTC
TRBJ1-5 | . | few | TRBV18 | CASSPEHGNQPQHF | TGTGCCAGCTCACCTGAACACGGGAATCAGCCCCAGCATTTT
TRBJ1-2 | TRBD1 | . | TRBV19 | CASAGQNYGYTF | TGTGCCAGCGCGGGACAGAACTATGGCTACACCTTC
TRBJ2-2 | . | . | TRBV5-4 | CASSLEAGNTGELFF | TGTGCCAGCAGCTTGGAAGCGGGGAACACCGGGGAGCTGTTTTTT
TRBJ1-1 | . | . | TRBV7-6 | CASSLDQGATEAFF | TGTGCCAGCAGCTTAGATCAGGGAGCCACTGAAGCTTTCTTT
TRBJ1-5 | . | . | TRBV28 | CASIRAFNQPQHF | TGTGCCAGCATCCGGGCTTTCAATCAGCCCCAGCATTTT
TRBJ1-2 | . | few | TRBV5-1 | CASSLAQGFDGYTF | TGCGCCAGCAGCTTGGCCCAGGGGTTCGATGGCTACACCTTC
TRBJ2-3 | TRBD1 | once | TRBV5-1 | CASSLVWTGGHTDTQYF | TGCGCCAGCAGCTTGGTGTGGACAGGAGGCCACACAGATACGCAGTATTTT